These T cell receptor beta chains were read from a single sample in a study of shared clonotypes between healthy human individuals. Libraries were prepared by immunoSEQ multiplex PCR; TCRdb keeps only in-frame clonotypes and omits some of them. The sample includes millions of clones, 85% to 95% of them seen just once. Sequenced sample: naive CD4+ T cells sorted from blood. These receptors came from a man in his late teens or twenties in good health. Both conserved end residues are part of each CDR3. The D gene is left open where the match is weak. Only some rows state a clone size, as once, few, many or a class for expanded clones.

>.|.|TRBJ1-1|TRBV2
CASSGEVLNTEAFF
TGTGCCAGCAGTGGGGAGGTCTTGAACACTGAAGCTTTCTTT
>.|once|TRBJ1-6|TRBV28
CASSTPVQSLHF
TGTGCCAGCAGTACCCCGGTACAATCCCTCCACTTT
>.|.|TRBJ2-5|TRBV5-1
CASSPAGETQYF
TGCGCCAGCAGCCCCGCAGGAGAGACCCAGTACTTC
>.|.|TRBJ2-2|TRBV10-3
CAGSWGKGGNTGELFF
TGTGCCGGGAGCTGGGGGAAGGGGGGGAACACCGGGGAGCTGTTTTTT
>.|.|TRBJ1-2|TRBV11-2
CASSLADYGYTF
TGTGCCAGCAGCTTAGCGGATTATGGCTACACCTTC
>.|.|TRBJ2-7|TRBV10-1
CASSGQLRHEQYF
TGCGCCAGCAGTGGGCAGCTGAGACACGAGCAGTACTTC
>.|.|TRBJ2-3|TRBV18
CASSPATVTDTQYF
TGTGCCAGCTCACCTGCGACAGTCACAGATACGCAGTATTTT
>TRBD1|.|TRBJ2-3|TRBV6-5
CASSTPGQGPDTQYF
TGTGCCAGCAGTACACCGGGACAGGGGCCAGATACGCAGTATTTT
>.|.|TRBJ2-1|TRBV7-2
CASSPALENNEQFF
TGTGCCAGCAGCCCCGCCCTAGAAAACAATGAGCAGTTCTTC
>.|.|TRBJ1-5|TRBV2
CASSELQGFSNQPQHF
TGTGCCAGCAGTGAACTACAGGGTTTTAGCAATCAGCCCCAGCATTTT
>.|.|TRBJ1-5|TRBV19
CASSTAVNQPQHF
TGTGCCAGTAGTACTGCGGTAAATCAGCCCCAGCATTTT
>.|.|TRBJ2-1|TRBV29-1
CSVVQGPSPEQFF
TGCAGCGTTGTACAGGGCCCCTCCCCTGAGCAGTTCTTC
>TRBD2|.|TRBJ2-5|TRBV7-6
CASSDLSGRGGETQYF
TGTGCCAGCAGCGACCTTAGCGGGAGGGGAGGAGAGACCCAGTACTTC
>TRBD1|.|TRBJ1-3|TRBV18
CASSPQGASAGNTIYF
TGTGCCAGCTCACCACAGGGGGCTAGCGCTGGAAACACCATATATTTT
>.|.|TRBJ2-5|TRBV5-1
CASSFGKGEETQYF
TGCGCCAGCAGCTTCGGTAAGGGGGAAGAGACCCAGTACTTC
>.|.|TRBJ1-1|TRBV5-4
CASSSAGQHRNTEAFF
TGTGCCAGCAGCTCCGCCGGACAGCATAGGAACACTGAAGCTTTCTTT
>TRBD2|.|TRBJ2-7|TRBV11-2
CASSLDLTSGEQYF
TGTGCCAGCAGCTTAGATCTGACTAGCGGCGAGCAGTACTTC
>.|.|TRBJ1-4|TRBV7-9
CASSLGGDLNEKLFF
TGTGCCAGCAGCTTAGGAGGGGACCTTAATGAAAAACTGTTTTTT
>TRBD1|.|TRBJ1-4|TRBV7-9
CASSPRTGPGANEKLFF
TGTGCCAGCAGCCCACGGACAGGCCCGGGGGCTAATGAAAAACTGTTTTTT
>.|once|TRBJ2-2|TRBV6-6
CASSYSNPGAGELFF
TGTGCCAGCAGTTACTCGAACCCGGGGGCCGGGGAGCTGTTTTTT
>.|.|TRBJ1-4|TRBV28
CASSSKTAANEKLFF
TGTGCCAGCAGTTCCAAGACAGCAGCTAATGAAAAACTGTTTTTT
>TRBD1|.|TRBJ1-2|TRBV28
CASSLERQGYGYTF
TGTGCCAGCAGTTTAGAAAGACAGGGCTATGGCTACACCTTC
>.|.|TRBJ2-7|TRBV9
CASSGAGYEQYF
TGTGCCAGCAGCGGGGCGGGGTACGAGCAGTACTTC
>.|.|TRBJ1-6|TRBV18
CASSPTQGSDSPLHF
TGTGCCAGCTCCCCGACCCAGGGTTCGGATTCACCCCTCCACTTT
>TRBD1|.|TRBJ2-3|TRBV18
CASSLRQGPLDTQYF
TGTGCCAGCTCACTCAGACAGGGCCCCCTCGATACGCAGTATTTT
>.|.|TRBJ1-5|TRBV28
CASTLGRFAQPQHF
TGTGCCAGCACCCTGGGCAGGTTTGCTCAGCCCCAGCATTTT
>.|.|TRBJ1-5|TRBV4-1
CASSQEGHPGQPQHF
TGCGCCAGCAGCCAAGAAGGCCATCCTGGTCAGCCCCAGCATTTT
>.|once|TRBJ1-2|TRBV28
CASSPLAQGDYGYTF
TGTGCCAGCAGTCCACTTGCCCAGGGTGACTATGGCTACACCTTC
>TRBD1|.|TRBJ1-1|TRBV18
CASSAGTGGETEAFF
TGTGCCAGCTCAGCTGGGACAGGGGGAGAAACTGAAGCTTTCTTT
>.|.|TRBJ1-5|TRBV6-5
CASSTGNQPQHF
TGTGCCAGCAGTACAGGGAATCAGCCCCAGCATTTT
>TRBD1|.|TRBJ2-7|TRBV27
CASSLGQGAYEQYF
TGTGCCAGCAGTTTAGGACAGGGGGCGTACGAGCAGTACTTC
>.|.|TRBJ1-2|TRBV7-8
CASSLAGPGRASGTLRYGYTF
TGTGCCAGCAGCTTAGCAGGCCCAGGCCGGGCCTCTGGGACTCTTCGCTATGGCTACACCTTC
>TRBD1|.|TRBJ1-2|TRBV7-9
CASSLEVRRGRLNYGYTF
TGTGCCAGCAGCTTAGAGGTGCGCAGGGGGCGGCTGAACTATGGCTACACCTTC
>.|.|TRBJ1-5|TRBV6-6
CASSYGHLSGQPQHF
TGTGCCAGCAGTTACGGACACCTTTCGGGTCAGCCCCAGCATTTT
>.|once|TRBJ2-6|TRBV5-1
CASQSRSGANVLTF
TGCGCCTCCCAGAGCCGCTCTGGGGCCAACGTCCTGACTTTC
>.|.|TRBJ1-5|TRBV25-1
CASSESQGIQPQHF
TGTGCCAGCAGTGAGAGTCAGGGAATACAGCCCCAGCATTTT
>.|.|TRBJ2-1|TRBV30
CAWTPRGATYNEQFF
TGTGCCTGGACCCCACGCGGGGCGACATACAATGAGCAGTTCTTC
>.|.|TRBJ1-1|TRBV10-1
CASSDGGLGNTEAFF
TGCGCCAGCAGTGACGGGGGCTTAGGGAACACTGAAGCTTTCTTT
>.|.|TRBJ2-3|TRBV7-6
CASSLRPVTDTQYF
TGTGCCAGCAGCTTGAGACCGGTCACAGATACGCAGTATTTT